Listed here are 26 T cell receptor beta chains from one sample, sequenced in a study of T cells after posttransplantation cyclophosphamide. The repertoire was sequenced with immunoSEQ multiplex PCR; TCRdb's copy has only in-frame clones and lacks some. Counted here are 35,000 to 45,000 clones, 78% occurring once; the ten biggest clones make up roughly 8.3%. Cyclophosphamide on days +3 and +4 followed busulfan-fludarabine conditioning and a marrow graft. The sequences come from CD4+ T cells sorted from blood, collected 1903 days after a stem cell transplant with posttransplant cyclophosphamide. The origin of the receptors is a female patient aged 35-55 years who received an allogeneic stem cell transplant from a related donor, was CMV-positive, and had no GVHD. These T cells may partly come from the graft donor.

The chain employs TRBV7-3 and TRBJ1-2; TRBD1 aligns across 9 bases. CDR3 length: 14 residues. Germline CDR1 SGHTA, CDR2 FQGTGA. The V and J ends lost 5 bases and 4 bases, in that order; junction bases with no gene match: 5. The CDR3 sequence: CASSPGTGSYGYTF. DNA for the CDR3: TGTGCCAGCAGCCCCGGGACAGGGAGCTATGGCTACACCTTC.

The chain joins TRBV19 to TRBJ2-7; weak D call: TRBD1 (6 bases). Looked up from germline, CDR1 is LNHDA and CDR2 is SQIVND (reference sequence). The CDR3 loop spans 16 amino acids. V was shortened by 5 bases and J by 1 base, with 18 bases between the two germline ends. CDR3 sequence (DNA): TGTGCCAGTAGTTTGACCGGGACACTTATATCCTACGAGCAGTACTTC. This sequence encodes CASSLTGTLISYEQYF.

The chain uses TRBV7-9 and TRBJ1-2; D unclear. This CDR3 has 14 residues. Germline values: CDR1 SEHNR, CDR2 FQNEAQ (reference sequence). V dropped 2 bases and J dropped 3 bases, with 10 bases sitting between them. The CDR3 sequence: CASSLNSPDYGYTF. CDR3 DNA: TGTGCCAGCAGCTTAAACAGCCCGGACTATGGCTACACCTTC.

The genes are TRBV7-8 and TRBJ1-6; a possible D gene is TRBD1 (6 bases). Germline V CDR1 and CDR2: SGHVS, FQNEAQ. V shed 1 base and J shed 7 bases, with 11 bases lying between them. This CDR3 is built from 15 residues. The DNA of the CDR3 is TGTGCCAGCAGCTTAGGAGGGACACCCAATTCACCCCTCCACTTT. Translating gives CASSLGGTPNSPLHF.

The CDR3 nucleotides are TGTGCCAGCAGCTTGGTTATTTGGACAGGGGTTCGCTCTGGAAACACCATATATTTT. It yields the protein CASSLVIWTGVRSGNTIYF. The rearrangement joins TRBV5-8 to TRBJ1-3; 9 nucleotides line up with TRBD1. Per germline, CDR1 SGHTS and CDR2 YDEGEE. The V segment lost 0 bases and the J segment 0 bases; nucleotides outside the gene matches: 10. The CDR3 runs 19 residues.

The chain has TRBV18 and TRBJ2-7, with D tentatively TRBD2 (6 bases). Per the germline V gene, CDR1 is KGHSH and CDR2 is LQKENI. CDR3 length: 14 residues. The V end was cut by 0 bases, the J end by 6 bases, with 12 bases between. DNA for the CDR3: TGTGCCAGCTCACCACCCCCGGCGGGGACCGAGCAGTACTTC. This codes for CASSPPPAGTEQYF.

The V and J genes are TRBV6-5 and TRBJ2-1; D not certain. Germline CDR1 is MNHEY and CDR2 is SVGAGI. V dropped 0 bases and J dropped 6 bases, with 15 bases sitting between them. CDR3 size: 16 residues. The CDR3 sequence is CASSYSGRSMINEQFF. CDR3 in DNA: TGTGCCAGCAGTTACTCGGGCCGAAGCATGATCAATGAGCAGTTCTTC.

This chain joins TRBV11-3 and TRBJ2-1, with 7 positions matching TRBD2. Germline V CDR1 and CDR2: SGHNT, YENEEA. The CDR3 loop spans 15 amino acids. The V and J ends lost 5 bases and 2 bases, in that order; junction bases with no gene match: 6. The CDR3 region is CASSAGRGAYNEQFF. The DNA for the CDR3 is TGTGCCAGCAGCGCGGGGAGGGGCGCCTACAATGAGCAGTTCTTC.

DNA of the CDR3: TGTGCCAGCAGTCAATGGACTAGCGGGGGGGTTTACAATGAGCAGTTCTTC. Amino acids: CASSQWTSGGVYNEQFF. The rearrangement joins TRBV28 to TRBJ2-1; 15 bases match TRBD2. Looked up from germline, CDR1 is MDHEN and CDR2 is SYDVKM. J gave up 4 bases and V 5 bases, and 6 bases lay outside the gene matches. The CDR3 is 17 amino acids.

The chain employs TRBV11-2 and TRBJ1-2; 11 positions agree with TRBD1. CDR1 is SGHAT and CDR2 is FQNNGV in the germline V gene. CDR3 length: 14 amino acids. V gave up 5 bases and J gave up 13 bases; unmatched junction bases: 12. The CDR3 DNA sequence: TGTGCCAGCAGCCCCCGGGACAGGGGGGTATCAAGCACCTTC. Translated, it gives CASSPRDRGVSSTF. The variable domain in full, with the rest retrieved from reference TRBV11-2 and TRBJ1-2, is EAGVAQSPRYKIIEKRQSVAFWCNPISGHATLYWYQQILGQGPKLLIQFQNNGVVDDSQLPKDRFSAERLKGVDSTLKIQPAKLEDSAVYLCASSPRDRGVSSTFGSGTRLTVV.

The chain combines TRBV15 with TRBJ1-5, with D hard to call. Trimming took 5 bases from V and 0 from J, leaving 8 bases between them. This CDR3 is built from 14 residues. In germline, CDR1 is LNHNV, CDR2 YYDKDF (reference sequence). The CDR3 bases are TGTGCCACCAGCTATATCTATAGCAATCAGCCCCAGCATTTT. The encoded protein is CATSYIYSNQPQHF.

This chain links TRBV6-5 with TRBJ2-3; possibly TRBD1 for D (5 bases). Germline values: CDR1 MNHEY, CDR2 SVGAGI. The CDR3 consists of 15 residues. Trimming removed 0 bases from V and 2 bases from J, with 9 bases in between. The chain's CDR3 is CASSYSGLLTDTQYF. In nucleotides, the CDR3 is TGTGCCAGCAGTTACTCGGGGCTACTCACAGATACGCAGTATTTT.

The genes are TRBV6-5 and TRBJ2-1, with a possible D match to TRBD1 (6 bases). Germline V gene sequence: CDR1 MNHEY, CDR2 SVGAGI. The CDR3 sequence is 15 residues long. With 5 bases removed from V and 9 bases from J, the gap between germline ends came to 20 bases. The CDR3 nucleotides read TGTGCCAGCAGTCTTCTGGACAGCGGACGGGGTGAGCAGTTCTTC. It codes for CASSLLDSGRGEQFF.

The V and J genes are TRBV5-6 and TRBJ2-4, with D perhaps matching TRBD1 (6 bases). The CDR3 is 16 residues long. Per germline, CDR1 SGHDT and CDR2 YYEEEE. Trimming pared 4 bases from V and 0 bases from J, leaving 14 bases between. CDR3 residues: CASSMGQQLAKNIQYF. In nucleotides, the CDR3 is TGTGCCAGCAGCATGGGACAACAACTAGCCAAAAACATTCAGTACTTC.

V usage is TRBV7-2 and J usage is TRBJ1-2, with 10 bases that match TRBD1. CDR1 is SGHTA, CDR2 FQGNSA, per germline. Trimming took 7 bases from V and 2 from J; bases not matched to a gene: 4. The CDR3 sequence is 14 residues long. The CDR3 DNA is TGTGCCAGCACCCAGGACAGGGGGAACTATGGCTACACCTTC. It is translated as CASTQDRGNYGYTF.

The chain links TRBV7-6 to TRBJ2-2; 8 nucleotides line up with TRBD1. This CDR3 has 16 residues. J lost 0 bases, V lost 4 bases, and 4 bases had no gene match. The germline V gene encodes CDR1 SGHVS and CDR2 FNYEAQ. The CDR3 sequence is CASSSRTGTNTGELFF. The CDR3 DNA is TGTGCCAGCAGCTCCAGGACAGGGACGAACACCGGGGAGCTGTTTTTT.

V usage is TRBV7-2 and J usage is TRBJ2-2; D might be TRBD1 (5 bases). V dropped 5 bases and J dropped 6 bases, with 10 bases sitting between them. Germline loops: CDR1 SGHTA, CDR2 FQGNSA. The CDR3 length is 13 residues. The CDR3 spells CASSPWGPGELFF. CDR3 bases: TGTGCCAGCAGCCCCTGGGGCCCCGGGGAGCTGTTTTTT.

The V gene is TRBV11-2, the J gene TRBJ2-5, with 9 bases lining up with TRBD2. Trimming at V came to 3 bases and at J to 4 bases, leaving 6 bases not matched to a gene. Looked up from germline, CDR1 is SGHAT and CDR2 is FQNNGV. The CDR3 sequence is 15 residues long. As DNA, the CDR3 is TGTGCCAGCAGCTTGGAGACTAGCGGTAGAGAGACCCAGTACTTC. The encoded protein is CASSLETSGRETQYF.

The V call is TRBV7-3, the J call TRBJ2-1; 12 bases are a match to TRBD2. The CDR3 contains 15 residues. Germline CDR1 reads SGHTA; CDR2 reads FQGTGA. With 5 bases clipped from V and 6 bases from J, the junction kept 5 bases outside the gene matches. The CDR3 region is CASSQTSGGINEQFF. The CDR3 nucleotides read TGTGCCAGCAGCCAAACTAGCGGGGGGATCAATGAGCAGTTCTTC.

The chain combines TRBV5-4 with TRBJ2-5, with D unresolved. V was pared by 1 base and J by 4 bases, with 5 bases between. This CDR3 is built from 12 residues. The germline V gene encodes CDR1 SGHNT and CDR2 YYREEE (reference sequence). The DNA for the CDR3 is TGTGCCAGCAGCTTGAATCGAGAGACCCAGTACTTC. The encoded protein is CASSLNRETQYF.

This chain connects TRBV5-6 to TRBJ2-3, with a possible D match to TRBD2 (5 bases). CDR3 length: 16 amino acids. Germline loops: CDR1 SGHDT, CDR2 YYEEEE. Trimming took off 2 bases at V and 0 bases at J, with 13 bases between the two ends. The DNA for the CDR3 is TGTGCCAGCAGCTTTACCGGGATGTCAAGCACAGATACGCAGTATTTT. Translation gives CASSFTGMSSTDTQYF. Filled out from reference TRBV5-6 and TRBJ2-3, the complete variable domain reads DAGVTQSPTHLIKTRGQQVTLRCSPKSGHDTVSWYQQALGQGPQFIFQYYEEEERQRGNFPDRFSGHQFPNYSSELNVNALLLGDSALYLCASSFTGMSSTDTQYFGPGTRLTVL.

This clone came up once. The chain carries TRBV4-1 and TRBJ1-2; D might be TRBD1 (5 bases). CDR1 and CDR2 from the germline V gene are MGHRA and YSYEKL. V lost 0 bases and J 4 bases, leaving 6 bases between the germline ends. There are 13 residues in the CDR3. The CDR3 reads CASSQETVYGYTF. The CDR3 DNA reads TGCGCCAGCAGCCAAGAGACAGTCTATGGCTACACCTTC.

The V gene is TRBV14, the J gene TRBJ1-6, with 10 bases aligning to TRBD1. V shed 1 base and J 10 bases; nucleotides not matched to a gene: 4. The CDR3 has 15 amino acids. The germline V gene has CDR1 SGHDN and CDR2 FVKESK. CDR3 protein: CASSQGDRGGSPLHF. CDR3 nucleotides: TGTGCCAGCAGCCAAGGGGACAGGGGAGGATCACCCCTCCACTTT.

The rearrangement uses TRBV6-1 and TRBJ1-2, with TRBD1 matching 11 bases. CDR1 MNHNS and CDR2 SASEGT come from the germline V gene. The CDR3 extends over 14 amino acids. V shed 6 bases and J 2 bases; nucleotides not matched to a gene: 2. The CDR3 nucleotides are TGTGCCAGCAGCCGGACAGGGGGCAACTATGGCTACACCTTC. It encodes CASSRTGGNYGYTF.

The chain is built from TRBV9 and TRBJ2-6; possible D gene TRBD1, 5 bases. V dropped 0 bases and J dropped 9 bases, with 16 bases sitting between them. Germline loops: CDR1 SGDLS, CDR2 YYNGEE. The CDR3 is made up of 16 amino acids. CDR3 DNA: TGTGCCAGCAGCGTAGTCCAGGCAGGGCCGGGCAACGTCCTGACTTTC. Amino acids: CASSVVQAGPGNVLTF.

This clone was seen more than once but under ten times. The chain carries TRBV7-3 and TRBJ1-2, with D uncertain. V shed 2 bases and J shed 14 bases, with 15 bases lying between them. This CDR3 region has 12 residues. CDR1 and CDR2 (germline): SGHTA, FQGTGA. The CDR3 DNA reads TGTGCCAGCAGCTTAGGATGGGCACCCAGGACCTTC. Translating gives CASSLGWAPRTF.